This T cell receptor (beta chain) was obtained from a study of shared clonotypes between healthy human individuals. Here immunoSEQ multiplex PCR was the method, and the copy in TCRdb shows in-frame clones only, minus some. This table holds hundreds of thousands of clones, about 92% found once. Per germline, CDR1 SQVTM and CDR2 ANQGSEA. CDR3 length: 14 amino acids. V was cut by 8 bases and J by 7 bases, with 20 bases left in between. CD45RO-negative CD8 cells positively selected for CCR7 made up the naive population, which excluded terminally differentiated effector memory CD45RA+ cells. This sequence originates from a man younger than 45 in good health. This chain connects TRBV29-1 to TRBJ2-2, with TRBD2 as a possible D gene (6 bases). Sequencing was carried out using naive CD8+ T cells sorted from blood. The CDR3: CSTLEGPYGGELFF. The CDR3 DNA follows: TGCAGCACCCTGGAGGGACCCTACGGCGGGGAGCTGTTTTTT.